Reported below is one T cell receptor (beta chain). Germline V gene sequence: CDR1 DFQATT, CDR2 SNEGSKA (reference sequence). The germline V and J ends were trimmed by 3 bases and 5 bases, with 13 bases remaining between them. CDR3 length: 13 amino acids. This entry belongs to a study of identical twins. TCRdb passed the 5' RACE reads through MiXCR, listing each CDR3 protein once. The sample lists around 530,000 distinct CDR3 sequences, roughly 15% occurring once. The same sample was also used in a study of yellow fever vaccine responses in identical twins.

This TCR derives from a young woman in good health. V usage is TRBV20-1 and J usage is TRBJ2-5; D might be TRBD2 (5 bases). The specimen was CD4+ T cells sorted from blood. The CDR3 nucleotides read TGCAGTGCTAGCTGGAGGCCCGGGGAGACCCAGTACTTC. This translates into CSASWRPGETQYF.